The sequence of this T cell receptor beta chain was determined in a study of blood T cells in healthy people across ages. Study-level results: Fewer expanded clones and more diversity marked long-lived versus aged donors.

About this clonotype itself: The antigen is undetermined.

A second PCR of roughly 6 to 12 cycles used a sample-barcoded 5' primer and a J-beta primer mix. A single record per CDR3 protein comes from TCRdb applying MiXCR to the 5' RACE reads. The sample holds 1.5 million or so distinct CDR3 sequences, less than 45% seen once. This CDR3 is built from 14 residues. The germline gives CDR1 SGHRS, CDR2 YFSETQ. This rearrangement joins TRBV5-1 to TRBJ2-5; the D gene is possibly TRBD1 (6 bases). The J call may be in error: the DNA end matches TRBJ2-7 better. Sample: blood. This sequence originates from a woman aged 18-35 years in good health. CDR3 bases: TGCGCCAGCAGCTTTAATAGACCAGGGGACGAGCAGTACTTC. Translation: CASSFNRPGDEQYF.